A single sample is the source of the 10 T cell receptor beta chains below, sequenced in a study of blood T cell repertoires in COVID-19. Clones were read by immunoSEQ multiplex PCR, and TCRdb kept only the in-frame ones, dropping some. This sample has approximately 200,000 clones, with around 89% found just once. The sample comprised PBMCs or T cells enriched from blood (not recorded which). Every receptor here comes from a man aged 25-45 years who had recovered from COVID-19.

The V gene is TRBV6-4, the J gene TRBJ2-2, with 7 bases identical to TRBD1. The CDR3 is 14 amino acids. CDR1 is MRHNA, CDR2 SNTAGT, per germline. Germline trimming cut 2 bases from V and 4 bases from J; bases unmatched to any gene: 1. The CDR3 bases are TGTGCCAGCAGTGACGGGGACAGCACCGGGGAGCTGTTTTTT. This codes for CASSDGDSTGELFF.

This chain uses TRBV27 with TRBJ2-7, with 11 bases lining up with TRBD2. The CDR3 spans 17 residues. Trimming took 5 bases from V and 4 from J; bases not matched to a gene: 13. The V gene's germline CDR1 is MNHEY and CDR2 SMNVEV (reference sequence). CDR3: CASSPNLAGGLRYEQYF. For the CDR3, the DNA is TGTGCCAGCAGTCCAAACCTAGCGGGAGGCCTTAGGTACGAGCAGTACTTC.

The chain carries TRBV19 and TRBJ1-1; 8 bases are shared with TRBD1. The CDR3 runs to 15 residues. V was clipped by 3 bases and J by 3 bases; unmatched bases: 6. CDR1 LNHDA and CDR2 SQIVND come from the germline V gene (reference sequence). The CDR3 nucleotides read TGTGCCAGTAGTATGGGAACAGGGGGGGACACTGAAGCTTTCTTT. This sequence encodes CASSMGTGGDTEAFF.

The chain carries TRBV7-8 and TRBJ2-2; D gene ambiguous. The V gene's germline CDR1 is SGHVS and CDR2 FQNEAQ. Trimming took 4 bases from V and 5 from J, leaving 14 bases between them. The CDR3 loop spans 15 amino acids. The CDR3 DNA reads TGTGCCAGCAGCTCAAATCGAGGCCAGACCGGGGAGCTGTTTTTT. Its protein is CASSSNRGQTGELFF.

This clone was seen only a few times. This sequence joins TRBV13 and TRBJ2-1; the match to TRBD1 covers 7 bases. Germline CDR1 reads PRHDT; CDR2 reads FYEKMQ (reference sequence). This CDR3 has 14 residues. Losses at the gene ends were 5 bases for V and 4 bases for J; bases not matched to a gene: 5. In DNA form, the CDR3 reads TGTGCCAGCAGCAGACGGGACAGTTACAATGAGCAGTTCTTC. Encoded protein: CASSRRDSYNEQFF.

This clone was seen once. The chain uses TRBV5-1 and TRBJ1-4; D remains ambiguous. Deletions cut 5 bases from V and 0 bases from J, with 11 bases between. The CDR3 is 15 amino acids. Germline V gives CDR1 SGHRS, CDR2 YFSETQ. The CDR3 loop reads CASRTSSATNEKLFF. The CDR3 coding sequence is TGCGCCAGCAGAACGTCCAGTGCAACTAATGAAAAACTGTTTTTT.

The rearrangement joins TRBV2 to TRBJ1-4; 8 nucleotides line up with TRBD1. V shed 3 bases, J shed 5 bases, and the junction held 2 bases outside the gene matches. Per germline, CDR1 SNHLY and CDR2 FYNNEI. The CDR3 has 14 amino acids. The CDR3 DNA reads TGTGCCAGCAGTGACCGGGACAGGAATGAAAAACTGTTTTTT. It encodes CASSDRDRNEKLFF.

Comments on this clone: Within the sample, other DNA sequences also encode this same CDR3. The chain links TRBV11-2 to TRBJ1-1; the D gene is possibly TRBD1 (5 bases). This CDR3 is built from 13 residues. CDR1 SGHAT and CDR2 FQNNGV come from the germline V gene. Deletions cut 2 bases from V and 2 bases from J, with 6 bases between. CDR3: CASSLTGNTEAFF. In DNA form, the CDR3 reads TGTGCCAGCAGCTTAACAGGAAACACTGAAGCTTTCTTT.

The rearrangement links TRBV9 to TRBJ2-7; possibly TRBD1 for D (6 bases). The germline V gene has CDR1 SGDLS and CDR2 YYNGEE. The CDR3 sequence is 13 residues long. The V end was cut by 3 bases, the J end by 5 bases, with 12 bases between. In nucleotides, the CDR3 is TGTGCCAGCAGCGGATTACAGGGTAACGAGCAGTACTTC. Its translation is CASSGLQGNEQYF.

This chain connects TRBV28 to TRBJ1-5, with D perhaps matching TRBD1 (5 bases). From germline, CDR1 is MDHEN and CDR2 SYDVKM. The CDR3 is made up of 16 amino acids. V dropped 10 bases and J dropped 0 bases, with 19 bases sitting between them. In DNA form, the CDR3 reads TGTGCCACCTCAAGCCCGGCGGGGGGTAGCAATCAGCCCCAGCATTTT. Translating it yields CATSSPAGGSNQPQHF.